Each of the 29 T cell receptor beta chains below was sequenced from the same sample in a study of blood T cell repertoires in COVID-19 (dated by TCRdb to the early 2020s). The library was obtained by the immunoSEQ multiplex PCR assay. TCRdb took over this immuneACCESS table, retaining in-frame rearrangements with V and J assigned. Such tables are incomplete; in checked studies, under half of the missing clones stem from an unresolved V gene, and the remainder is unexplained. In all, the sample holds under 350,000 clones, and roughly 90% of those were seen once. 6.5% to 8% of the sample belongs to the ten largest clones. The sample was peripheral blood. These receptor sequences come from a woman in her thirties with COVID-19, enrolled during active disease.

The chain carries TRBV30 and TRBJ1-1; TRBD1 matches 7 bases. The germline gives CDR1 GTSNPN, CDR2 SVGIG (reference sequence). This CDR3 region has 13 residues. The V segment lost 4 bases and the J segment 1 base; nucleotides outside the gene matches: 3. The CDR3 spells CAWIGQANTEAFF. In DNA form, the CDR3 reads TGTGCCTGGATAGGACAGGCGAACACTGAAGCTTTCTTT.

The chain recombines TRBV24-1 with TRBJ2-1; D perhaps matches TRBD1 (5 bases). Germline CDR1 and CDR2: KGHDR and SFDVKD. The V and J ends lost 3 bases and 12 bases respectively, with 8 bases between them. This CDR3 is built from 11 residues. The CDR3 DNA reads as TGTGCCACCAGTGATGTGGGGCTGCAGTTCTTC. This gives the protein CATSDVGLQFF.

The chain is built from TRBV5-1 and TRBJ2-6, with D tentatively TRBD2 (6 bases). The CDR3 covers 14 residues. The V and J ends lost 7 bases and 2 bases respectively, with 10 bases between them. Germline loops: CDR1 SGHRS, CDR2 YFSETQ. CDR3: CASRGGTGANVLTF. The CDR3 DNA sequence: TGCGCCAGCCGCGGCGGGACTGGGGCCAACGTCCTGACTTTC.

V and J are TRBV28 and TRBJ1-2; possibly TRBD1 for D (6 bases). Trimming took 10 bases from V and 0 from J, leaving 24 bases between them. Per the germline V gene, CDR1 is MDHEN and CDR2 is SYDVKM. The CDR3 contains 17 residues. DNA for the CDR3: TGTGCCACCGCCCCCCCCATAGGACAGAGGCCTAACTATGGCTACACCTTC. The encoded protein is CATAPPIGQRPNYGYTF.

The chain couples TRBV19 to TRBJ2-1; 11 bases align to TRBD1. Germline CDR1 and CDR2: LNHDA and SQIVND (reference sequence). CDR3 length equals 15 residues. V dropped 5 bases and J dropped 7; count of bases not matched to a gene: 7. The CDR3 coding sequence is TGTGCCAGTAGTCTCACCGGGACAGGGGGGAATGAGCAGTTCTTC. Its translation is CASSLTGTGGNEQFF.

The V gene is TRBV3-1 (or the pseudogene TRBV3-2), the J gene TRBJ1-6; 7 bases match TRBD1. In germline, CDR1 is LGHDT, CDR2 YNNKEL (reference sequence). CDR3 size: 15 residues. The trim removed 6 bases at V and 8 bases at J, leaving 10 bases unmatched. DNA of the CDR3: TGTGCCAGCAGAGCAACAGGGACAGAGGATTCACCCCTCCACTTT. This codes for CASRATGTEDSPLHF.

CDR3 bases: TGTGCCAGCGCGCACAGGGGACAGAACACTGAAGCTTTCTTT. It is translated as CASAHRGQNTEAFF. The chain joins TRBV6-6 to TRBJ1-1, with 7 bases lining up with TRBD1. The CDR3 runs 14 residues. Losses at the gene ends were 8 bases for V and 1 base for J; bases not matched to a gene: 7. Germline values: CDR1 MNHNY, CDR2 SVGAGI (reference sequence).

V gene TRBV3-1 (or the pseudogene TRBV3-2) combines with J gene TRBJ1-2; TRBD1 agrees at 8 bases. Losses at the gene ends were 4 bases for V and 7 bases for J; bases not matched to a gene: 8. The CDR3 consists of 14 residues. Germline V CDR1 and CDR2: LGHDT, YNNKEL (reference sequence). The CDR3 nucleotides read TGTGCCAGCAGCCCAGCAGACAGGGGAATTGGCTACACCTTC. Translated: CASSPADRGIGYTF.

This clone is a singleton in its sample. V gene TRBV13 combines with J gene TRBJ2-5; 10 nucleotides line up with TRBD2. V lost 5 bases, J lost 5 bases, and 11 bases stayed unmatched. The CDR3 length is 16 residues. Germline V gives CDR1 PRHDT, CDR2 FYEKMQ (reference sequence). CDR3 nucleotide sequence: TGTGCCAGCAGCACGATAGCGGGAGGCGGAGGGGAGACCCAGTACTTC. It translates to CASSTIAGGGGETQYF. Complete variable domain (other parts from reference TRBV13 and TRBJ2-5): AAGVIQSPRHLIKEKRETATLKCYPIPRHDTVYWYQQGPGQDPQFLISFYEKMQSDKGSIPDRFSAQQFSDYHSELNMSSLELGDSALYFCASSTIAGGGGETQYFGPGTRLLVL.

The J gene is TRBJ2-5, the V gene TRBV30; a weak D match, TRBD2 (5 bases). The germline gives CDR1 GTSNPN, CDR2 SVGIG (reference sequence). The CDR3 is made up of 13 amino acids. With 5 bases removed from V and 9 bases from J, the gap between germline ends came to 19 bases. The CDR3 protein is CAWHLAGMGSQYF. The CDR3 DNA is TGTGCCTGGCATCTCGCGGGTATGGGATCCCAGTACTTC.

V and J are TRBV7-2 and TRBJ2-1; 8 positions agree with TRBD2. The CDR3 is 17 residues long. With V trimmed by 5 bases and J by 12 bases, 21 bases remained unmatched. Per the germline V gene, CDR1 is SGHTA and CDR2 is FQGNSA. In nucleotides, the CDR3 is TGTGCCAGCAGCACCGACGGGCGGACTAGCACCCCTGGATGGCAGTTCTTC. Its protein is CASSTDGRTSTPGWQFF.

This clone turned up a few times. The chain carries TRBV19 and TRBJ1-5; 7 positions match TRBD1. The germline gives CDR1 LNHDA, CDR2 SQIVND (reference sequence). The CDR3 is 16 amino acids. V lost 4 bases and J lost 5; bases outside the gene matches: 11. The CDR3 loop reads CASSSLSTGMDQPQHF. As DNA, the CDR3 is TGTGCCAGTAGTAGTTTATCGACAGGGATGGATCAGCCCCAGCATTTT.

The CDR3 bases are TGTGCCAGCAGCGGGACGGGGGACACTGAAGCTTTCTTT. Protein product: CASSGTGDTEAFF. The chain is built from TRBV2 and TRBJ1-1, with D possibly matching TRBD1 (5 bases). Trimming removed 6 bases from V and 3 bases from J, with 11 bases in between. The V gene's germline CDR1 is SNHLY and CDR2 FYNNEI. This CDR3 has 13 residues. The full variable domain, rest sourced from reference TRBV2 and TRBJ1-1, is EPEVTQTPSHQVTQMGQEVILRCVPISNHLYFYWYRQILGQKVEFLVSFYNNEISEKSEIFDDQFSVERPDGSNFTLKIRSTKLEDSAMYFCASSGTGDTEAFFGQGTRLTVV.

V gene TRBV2 combines with J gene TRBJ2-5, with 7 bases identical to TRBD2. V lost 2 bases, J lost 5 bases, and 8 bases stayed unmatched. Germline-derived CDR1 and CDR2 are SNHLY and FYNNEI. CDR3 length: 15 amino acids. CDR3 protein: CASSELGGSRETQYF. The CDR3 DNA reads TGTGCCAGCAGTGAACTTGGCGGGAGCAGGGAGACCCAGTACTTC.

The genes are TRBV11-1 and TRBJ1-1; D is perhaps TRBD1 (5 bases). The length of the CDR3 is 13 residues. The germline V and J ends were trimmed by 1 base and 5 bases, with 8 bases remaining between them. Germline CDR1 and CDR2: SGHAT and FQDESV (reference sequence). CDR3 in DNA: TGTGCCAGCAGCTTAGGACAGTTAACTGAAGCTTTCTTT. This encodes CASSLGQLTEAFF.

The genes are TRBV7-8 and TRBJ2-1; tentative D call: TRBD2 (6 bases). V was clipped by 1 base and J by 3 bases, with 10 bases between them. This CDR3 comprises 15 residues. Germline CDR1 is SGHVS and CDR2 is FQNEAQ. In DNA, the CDR3 is TGTGCCAGCAGCTTAGTTCGCGGGAACTACAATGAGCAGTTCTTC. Amino acids: CASSLVRGNYNEQFF. Together with reference TRBV7-8 and TRBJ2-1, the CDR3 gives the full variable domain: GAGVSQSPRYKVAKRGQDVALRCDPISGHVSLFWYQQALGQGPEFLTYFQNEAQLDKSGLPSDRFFAERPEGSVSTLKIQRTQQEDSAVYLCASSLVRGNYNEQFFGPGTRLTVL.

The chain carries TRBV7-2 and TRBJ1-3; D possibly corresponds to TRBD1 (5 bases). V lost 5 bases and J 2 bases, leaving 10 bases between the germline ends. Germline values: CDR1 SGHTA, CDR2 FQGNSA. The CDR3 sequence is 14 residues long. DNA for the CDR3: TGTGCCAGCAGCGTTCGCAGGGCTGGAAACACCATATATTTT. Amino acids: CASSVRRAGNTIYF.

In this sample, this clone turned up once. The rearrangement links TRBV13 to TRBJ2-7; D unresolved. V lost 0 bases and J 4 bases, leaving 7 bases between the germline ends. The CDR3 has 13 amino acids. Germline-derived CDR1 and CDR2 are PRHDT and FYEKMQ (reference sequence). In DNA form, the CDR3 reads TGTGCCAGCAGCTTAGGTAGGAGTTACGAGCAGTACTTC. It specifies CASSLGRSYEQYF.

The gene calls are TRBV6-1 and TRBJ2-2; D unclear. The CDR3 loop spans 12 amino acids. V lost 1 base and J lost 6, with 3 bases in between. The germline V gene has CDR1 MNHNS and CDR2 SASEGT. CDR3: CASSEVAGELFF. The CDR3 DNA sequence: TGTGCCAGCAGTGAAGTAGCCGGGGAGCTGTTTTTT.

This chain links TRBV18 with TRBJ1-5, with 10 bases that match TRBD1. Germline loops: CDR1 KGHSH, CDR2 LQKENI. The length of the CDR3 is 14 residues. The J segment lost 6 bases and the V segment lost 3 bases, leaving 2 bases of the junction unmatched. In nucleotides, the CDR3 is TGTGCCAGCTCACCGGACAGGGGGGGTCAGCCCCAGCATTTT. Translating it yields CASSPDRGGQPQHF.

The chain carries TRBV5-5 and TRBJ1-6; no reliable D call. The CDR3 runs 14 residues. Per germline, CDR1 SGHKS and CDR2 YYEKEE (reference sequence). The V end lost 5 bases, the J end lost 4 bases, and 10 bases lay between the germline ends. Here the CDR3 DNA reads TGTGCCAGCAGTCCGGTCATTTATAATTCACCCCTCCACTTT. As protein: CASSPVIYNSPLHF.

The rearrangement links TRBV7-9 to TRBJ2-7; D not resolved. From germline, CDR1 is SEHNR and CDR2 FQNEAQ (reference sequence). The germline V and J ends were trimmed by 8 bases and 4 bases, with 15 bases remaining between them. The CDR3 is 13 residues long. CDR3 in DNA: TGTGCCAGCGCGAACGGTGCTAAGTACGAGCAGTACTTC. As protein: CASANGAKYEQYF.

This clone was seen a handful of times. The V call is TRBV10-3, the J call TRBJ2-7; maybe TRBD2 (5 bases). Germline V lookup: CDR1 ENHRY, CDR2 SYGVKD. This CDR3 is built from 14 residues. V was clipped by 3 bases and J by 7 bases, with 16 bases between them. The CDR3 nucleotides are TGTGCCATCAGTGAATCGAGCGCCGTAGCGGAGCAGTACTTC. Amino acid sequence: CAISESSAVAEQYF.

The chain is built from TRBV21-1 and TRBJ1-4; the table's D call of TRBD1 was not tested on the DNA. TRBV21-1 is listed as a pseudogene. CDR3 length equals 15 residues. The CDR3 region has the DNA TGTGCCAGCAGCAGACAGGGGCCGAATAATGAAAAACTGTTTTTT. Encoded protein: CASSRQGPNNEKLFF.

The chain has TRBV13 and TRBJ2-2, with TRBD1 as a possible D gene (5 bases). Germline V gives CDR1 PRHDT, CDR2 FYEKMQ (reference sequence). Trimming left V 7 bases short and J 7 bases short, with 13 bases between. The CDR3 covers 13 residues. CDR3 bases: TGTGCCAGCACCAGAGACAGACTCGGGGAGCTGTTTTTT. This encodes CASTRDRLGELFF.

The gene calls are TRBV7-9 and TRBJ2-5, with 8 nucleotides matching TRBD1. The V gene end was trimmed by 4 bases and the J gene end by 5 bases; junction bases not matched to a gene: 9. The CDR3 is 15 residues long. Germline V gives CDR1 SEHNR, CDR2 FQNEAQ (reference sequence). In DNA form, the CDR3 reads TGTGCCAGCAGCTGGACCACAGGGGGTGGGGAGACCCAGTACTTC. Its protein is CASSWTTGGGETQYF.

The gene calls are TRBV5-1 and TRBJ1-2, with TRBD1 as a possible D gene (5 bases). This CDR3 contains 13 residues. Germline V gives CDR1 SGHRS, CDR2 YFSETQ. The V end lost 8 bases, the J end lost 4 bases, and 15 bases lay between the germline ends. CDR3 loop: CASKGASFYGYTF. The CDR3 DNA follows: TGCGCCAGTAAAGGGGCAAGTTTCTATGGCTACACCTTC.

This chain links TRBV4-3 with TRBJ1-3; the match to TRBD1 covers 9 bases. The V gene's germline CDR1 is LGHNA and CDR2 YSLEER. V lost 4 bases, J lost 4 bases, and 8 bases stayed unmatched. This CDR3 is 16 amino acids long. CDR3 protein: CASSPKTGGAGNTIYF. The CDR3 nucleotides are TGCGCCAGCAGCCCAAAAACAGGGGGCGCGGGAAACACCATATATTTT.

The V call is TRBV4-2, the J call TRBJ2-4, with 14 positions matching TRBD2. Trimming took 1 base from V and 2 from J; bases not matched to a gene: 4. Germline lookup yields CDR1 LGHNA and CDR2 YNFKEQ. The CDR3 has 18 residues. DNA of the CDR3: TGTGCCAGCAGCCAAGGGACTAGCGGGAGGAGGACCAAAAACATTCAGTACTTC. This gives the protein CASSQGTSGRRTKNIQYF.